The entry below gives a single T cell receptor (beta chain) sequence along with its context. Its antigen remains unidentified. The data stem from a study of PD-1 blockade in classical Hodgkin lymphoma. The time point is: newly diagnosed, previously untreated cHL patient sample. This table comes from immunoSEQ multiplex PCR, and its TCRdb copy is limited to in-frame clones, with some not included. This sample has about 47,000 clones; approximately 91% occur once, and the top ten carry 4% to 6%. General study results and limits: Baseline TCR diversity was reportedly lower in newly diagnosed patients than healthy donors. Sources of repertoire differences remain undefined, possibly disease activity or prior therapy.

J lost 7 bases, V lost 8 bases, and 11 bases had no gene match. The CDR3 is 16 amino acids. Germline V lookup: CDR1 MNHNS, CDR2 SASEGT. This sequence was found in a human donor with classical Hodgkin lymphoma. The chain combines TRBV6-1 with TRBJ2-2; 12 bases line up with TRBD2. Sequencing input: peripheral blood mononuclear cells (PBMCs). For the CDR3, the DNA is TGTGCCAGCTGTGGACTAGCGGGAAGCTGGGGCGGGGAGCTGTTTTTT. It encodes CASCGLAGSWGGELFF.